One T cell receptor (beta chain) is described in this entry. These data belong to a study of blood T cell repertoires in COVID-19. For the study at large: Nucleic acid was either cDNA or gDNA, and it came from T cells, B-cell-depleted T cells, or PBMCs.

Using immunoSEQ multiplex PCR, the repertoire was profiled, and TCRdb retains in-frame clones only, with some absent. The sample lists 450,000 or so clones, about nine tenths occurring once. While infection was still active, Seattle patients were enrolled and then followed longitudinally. V lost 6 bases and J 8 bases, leaving 16 bases between the germline ends. CDR3 length: 13 residues. The germline CDR1 and CDR2 sequences are MDHEN and SYDVKM. The sequence derives from a woman in her 40s with COVID-19, enrolled during active disease. The material sequenced was peripheral blood. The genes are TRBV28 and TRBJ1-2; tentative D call: TRBD1 (5 bases). This chain's CDR3 is CASRIPGLGGYTF. CDR3 DNA: TGTGCCAGCAGGATACCGGGACTCGGAGGCTACACCTTC.